This T cell receptor (beta chain) is drawn from a study of blood T cell repertoires in COVID-19. The wider study: COVID-19 samples from acute and convalescent phases originated in the United States, Italy and Spain.

Method: immunoSEQ multiplex PCR; TCRdb's copy keeps in-frame clones and lacks some. The sample has 140,000 to 150,000 clones, roughly 81% seen once; the top ten hold roughly 3.5%. In this sample, this clone turned up once. Germline V gene lookup returns CDR1 ENHRY and CDR2 SYGVKD. This CDR3 comprises 16 residues. V was clipped by 0 bases and J by 0 bases, with 9 bases between them. Those enrolled, adults aged 18 to 89 years, came from about two dozen US areas. Participant-given clinical history determined each cohort assignment. The origin of this receptor is a woman between 45 and 65 years old with acute COVID-19. This chain uses TRBV10-3 with TRBJ1-5; no definite D call. Sequencing used PBMCs or T cells enriched from blood (not recorded which). The CDR3: CAISESPRDSNQPQHF. In nucleotides, the CDR3 is TGTGCCATCAGTGAGTCTCCGAGAGATAGCAATCAGCCCCAGCATTTT.